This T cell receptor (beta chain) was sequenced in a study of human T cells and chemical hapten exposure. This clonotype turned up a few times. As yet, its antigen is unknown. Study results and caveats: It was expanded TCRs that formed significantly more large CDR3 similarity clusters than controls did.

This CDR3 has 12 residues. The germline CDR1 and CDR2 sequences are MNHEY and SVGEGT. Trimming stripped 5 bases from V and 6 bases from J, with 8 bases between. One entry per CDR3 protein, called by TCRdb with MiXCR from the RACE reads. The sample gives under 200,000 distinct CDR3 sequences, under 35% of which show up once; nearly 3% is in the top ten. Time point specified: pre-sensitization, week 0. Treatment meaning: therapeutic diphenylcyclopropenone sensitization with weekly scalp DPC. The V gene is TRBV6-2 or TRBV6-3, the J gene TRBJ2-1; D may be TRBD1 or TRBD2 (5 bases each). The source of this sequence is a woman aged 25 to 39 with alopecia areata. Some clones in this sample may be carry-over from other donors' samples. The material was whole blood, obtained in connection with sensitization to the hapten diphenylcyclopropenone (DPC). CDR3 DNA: TGTGCCAGCAGTCTCGGGACCAATGAGCAGTTCTTC. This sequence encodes CASSLGTNEQFF.